These 15 T cell receptor beta chains were sequenced from one sample in a study of T-cell memory formation after mild COVID-19. Each CDR3 protein gets one entry after TCRdb re-called the 5' RACE reads with MiXCR. The table lists 390,000 or so distinct CDR3 sequences, about a sixth of them singletons. The sample was PBMCs or a T cell subset sorted from them (not recorded which). Every receptor here comes from a young man who had mild COVID-19 (a few samples of this study predate the infection). Cell type and time point are not known.

The chain combines TRBV7-2 with TRBJ2-2, with TRBD2 matching 8 bases. J was trimmed by 5 bases and V by 7 bases; bases with no gene match: 6. In germline, CDR1 is SGHTA, CDR2 FQGNSA. The CDR3 covers 14 residues. DNA for the CDR3: TGTGCCAGCAACCTCGGGGGGGGAACCGGGGAGCTGTTTTTT. Its protein is CASNLGGGTGELFF.

The chain employs TRBV7-3 and TRBJ2-1, with no clear D. V was cut by 6 bases and J by 0 bases, with 6 bases left in between. There are 13 residues in the CDR3. Germline assignment: CDR1 SGHTA and CDR2 FQGTGA. The CDR3 spells CASRPSSYNEQFF. CDR3 DNA: TGTGCCAGCAGACCGTCCTCCTACAATGAGCAGTTCTTC.

V and J are TRBV4-1 and TRBJ2-5; tentatively, D is TRBD2 (6 bases). Trimming removed 1 base at V and 2 bases at J, with 8 bases between. The CDR3 length is 14 residues. Per germline, CDR1 MGHRA and CDR2 YSYEKL. The CDR3 region has the DNA TGCGCCAGCAGCCAAGGGGGGACTCAAGAGACCCAGTACTTC. Encoded protein: CASSQGGTQETQYF.

The V call is TRBV7-2, the J call TRBJ1-4, with 7 bases lining up with TRBD1. The germline V gene has CDR1 SGHTA and CDR2 FQGNSA. This CDR3 is built from 12 residues. J lost 8 bases, V lost 6 bases, and 3 bases had no gene match. CDR3 coding DNA: TGTGCCAGCAGATGGGGACAGGAAAAACTGTTTTTT. It encodes CASRWGQEKLFF.

This clonotype was seen a single time. The J gene is TRBJ2-4, the V gene TRBV29-1; D not resolved. CDR1 and CDR2 from the germline V gene are SQVTM and ANQGSEA. This CDR3 region has 13 residues. Trimming took off 5 bases at V and 3 bases at J, with 11 bases between the two ends. CDR3 in amino acids: CSVLWGNKNIQYF. CDR3 sequence (DNA): TGCAGCGTTCTTTGGGGAAACAAAAACATTCAGTACTTC.

This clonotype was detected only a few times. The chain recombines TRBV4-3 with TRBJ2-5; weak D call: TRBD2 (6 bases). V dropped 2 bases and J dropped 5 bases, with 12 bases sitting between them. CDR1 LGHNA and CDR2 YSLEER come from the germline V gene. The CDR3 length is 14 residues. CDR3 region: CASSQRRGAETQYF. CDR3 nucleotides: TGCGCCAGCAGCCAAAGGCGGGGAGCTGAGACCCAGTACTTC.

Only a few counts were recorded for this clonotype. The chain has TRBV5-1 and TRBJ2-5; the D gene is possibly TRBD2 (5 bases). The CDR3 consists of 14 residues. Germline-derived CDR1 and CDR2 are SGHRS and YFSETQ. Between the trimmed V and J ends, which lost 4 bases and 5 bases, there was a span of 15 bases. In DNA form, the CDR3 reads TGCGCCAGCAGCACGCTGGGAGCAAAGGAGACCCAGTACTTC. Amino acids: CASSTLGAKETQYF.

This chain connects TRBV12-3 or TRBV12-4 to TRBJ1-2; D call uncertain. The CDR3 is 14 amino acids. Trimming took off 6 bases at V and 0 bases at J, with 11 bases between the two ends. CDR3 sequence: CASRPGSSNYGYTF. CDR3 DNA sequence: TGTGCCAGCAGGCCCGGTAGCTCTAACTATGGCTACACCTTC.

CDR3 in amino acids: CASSPLADRRNEKLFF. The CDR3, as DNA: TGTGCCAGCTCACCACTGGCGGACAGGCGTAATGAAAAACTGTTTTTT. The chain joins TRBV18 to TRBJ1-4; 7 bases align to TRBD1. V shed 1 base and J 4 bases; nucleotides not matched to a gene: 6. Germline CDR1 KGHSH, CDR2 LQKENI. This CDR3 contains 16 residues.

This clonotype appeared a few times. This sequence joins TRBV25-1 and TRBJ2-3; 10 nucleotides match TRBD1. The germline V gene has CDR1 MGHDK and CDR2 SYGVNS. V was pared by 4 bases and J by 3 bases, with 4 bases of the junction left unmatched. The CDR3 runs to 15 residues. The DNA of the CDR3 is TGTGCCAGCAGTGTCGGGACAGGGGATACAGATACGCAGTATTTT. It specifies CASSVGTGDTDTQYF.

The chain is built from TRBV7-9 and TRBJ2-7; D remains ambiguous. V was shortened by 1 base and J by 4 bases, with 8 bases between the two germline ends. Germline assignment: CDR1 SEHNR and CDR2 FQNEAQ (reference sequence). There are 13 residues in the CDR3. CDR3 DNA sequence: TGTGCCAGCAGCTTAGGCTCAGCTTACGAGCAGTACTTC. Encoded protein: CASSLGSAYEQYF.

This clonotype showed up many times. The chain combines TRBV6-4 with TRBJ2-1; 8 positions match TRBD2. Per the germline V gene, CDR1 is MRHNA and CDR2 is SNTAGT. CDR3 length: 15 residues. Losses at the gene ends were 0 bases for V and 2 bases for J; bases not matched to a gene: 0. The CDR3 is CASSDSSGAYNEQFF. In DNA, the CDR3 is TGTGCCAGCAGTGACTCTAGCGGGGCCTACAATGAGCAGTTCTTC.

The chain couples TRBV7-9 to TRBJ1-5; TRBD1 is a possible D gene (6 bases). There are 15 residues in the CDR3. V was shortened by 6 bases and J by 7 bases, with 19 bases between the two germline ends. The germline V gene has CDR1 SEHNR and CDR2 FQNEAQ (reference sequence). CDR3 amino acids: CASSPRGGGSQPQHF. The DNA for the CDR3 is TGTGCCAGCAGTCCCCGAGGAGGGGGAAGCCAGCCCCAGCATTTT.

This chain connects TRBV12-3 or TRBV12-4 to TRBJ2-6, with 7 bases identical to TRBD1. The V and J ends lost 3 bases and 0 bases, in that order; junction bases with no gene match: 5. The length of the CDR3 is 17 residues. The CDR3 protein is CASSLAGGTSGANVLTF. The CDR3 nucleotides are TGTGCCAGCAGTTTGGCAGGGGGAACCTCTGGGGCCAACGTCCTGACTTTC.

This chain uses TRBV7-2 with TRBJ2-1; 12 nucleotides match TRBD2. The CDR3 is made up of 17 amino acids. J lost 2 bases, V lost 3 bases, and 5 bases had no gene match. The germline gives CDR1 SGHTA, CDR2 FQGNSA. The CDR3 loop is CASSFGLAGNPYNEQFF. In nucleotides, the CDR3 is TGTGCCAGCAGCTTCGGACTAGCGGGGAACCCCTACAATGAGCAGTTCTTC.